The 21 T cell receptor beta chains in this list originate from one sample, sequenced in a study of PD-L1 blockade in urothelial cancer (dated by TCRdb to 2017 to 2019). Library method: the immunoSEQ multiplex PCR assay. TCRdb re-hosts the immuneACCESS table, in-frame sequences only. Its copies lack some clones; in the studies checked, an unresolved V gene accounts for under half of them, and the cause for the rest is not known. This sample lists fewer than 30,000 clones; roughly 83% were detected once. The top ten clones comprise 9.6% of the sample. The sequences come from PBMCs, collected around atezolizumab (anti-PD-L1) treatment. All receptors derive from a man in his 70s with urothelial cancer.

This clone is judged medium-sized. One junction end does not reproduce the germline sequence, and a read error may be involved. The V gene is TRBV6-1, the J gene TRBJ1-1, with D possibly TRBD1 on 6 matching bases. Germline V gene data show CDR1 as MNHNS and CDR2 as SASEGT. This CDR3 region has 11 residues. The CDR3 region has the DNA TGTGCCACCAGGACAGCTTCTGAGGCTTTCTTT. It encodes CATRTASEAFF.

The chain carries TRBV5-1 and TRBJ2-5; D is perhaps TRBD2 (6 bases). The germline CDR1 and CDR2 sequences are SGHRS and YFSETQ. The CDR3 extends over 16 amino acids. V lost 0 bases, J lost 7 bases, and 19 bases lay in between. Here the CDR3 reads CASSLAELAGMWTQYF. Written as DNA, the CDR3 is TGCGCCAGCAGCTTGGCCGAACTAGCCGGGATGTGGACCCAGTACTTC.

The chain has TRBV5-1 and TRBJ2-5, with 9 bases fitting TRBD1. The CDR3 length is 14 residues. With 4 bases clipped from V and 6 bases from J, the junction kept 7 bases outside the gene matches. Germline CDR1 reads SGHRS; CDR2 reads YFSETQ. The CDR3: CASSARTGVKTQYF. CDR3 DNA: TGCGCCAGCAGCGCCCGGACAGGGGTGAAGACCCAGTACTTC.

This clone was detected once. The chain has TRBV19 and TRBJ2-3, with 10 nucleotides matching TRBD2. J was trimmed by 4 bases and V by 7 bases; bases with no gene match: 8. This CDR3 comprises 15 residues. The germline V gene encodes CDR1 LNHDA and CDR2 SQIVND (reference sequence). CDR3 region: CASTRTSGPADTQYF. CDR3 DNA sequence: TGTGCCAGTACCAGGACTAGCGGCCCCGCAGATACGCAGTATTTT. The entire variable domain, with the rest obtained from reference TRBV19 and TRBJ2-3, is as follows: DGGITQSPKYLFRKEGQNVTLSCEQNLNHDAMYWYRQDPGQGLRLIYYSQIVNDFQKGDIAEGYSVSREKKESFPLTVTSAQKNPTAFYLCASTRTSGPADTQYFGPGTRLTVL.

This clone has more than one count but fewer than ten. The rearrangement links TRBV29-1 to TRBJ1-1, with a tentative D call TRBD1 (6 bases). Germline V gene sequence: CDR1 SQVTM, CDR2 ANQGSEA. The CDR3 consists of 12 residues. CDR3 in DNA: TGCTCCGGAGGGGGAGGGGACACTGAAGCTTTCTTT. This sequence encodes CSGGGGDTEAFF.

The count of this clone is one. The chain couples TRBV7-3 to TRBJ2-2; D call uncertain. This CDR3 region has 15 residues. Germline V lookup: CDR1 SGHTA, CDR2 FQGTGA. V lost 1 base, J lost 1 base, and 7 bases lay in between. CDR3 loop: CASSLSTKNTGELFF. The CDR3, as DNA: TGTGCCAGCAGCTTAAGTACTAAGAACACCGGGGAGCTGTTTTTT.

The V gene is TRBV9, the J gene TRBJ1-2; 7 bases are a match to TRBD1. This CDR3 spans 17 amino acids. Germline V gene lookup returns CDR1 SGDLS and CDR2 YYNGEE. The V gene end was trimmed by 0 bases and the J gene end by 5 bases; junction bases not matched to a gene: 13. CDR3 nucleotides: TGTGCCAGCAGCGTAGATGTAGGGGGCCTCCTCCGATATGGCTACACCTTC. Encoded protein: CASSVDVGGLLRYGYTF.

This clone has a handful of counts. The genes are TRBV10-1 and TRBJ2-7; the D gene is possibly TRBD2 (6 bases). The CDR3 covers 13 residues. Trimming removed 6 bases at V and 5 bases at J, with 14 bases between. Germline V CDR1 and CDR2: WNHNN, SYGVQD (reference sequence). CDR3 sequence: CASSGGIRHEQYF. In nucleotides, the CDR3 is TGCGCCAGCAGCGGCGGGATTCGCCACGAGCAGTACTTC.

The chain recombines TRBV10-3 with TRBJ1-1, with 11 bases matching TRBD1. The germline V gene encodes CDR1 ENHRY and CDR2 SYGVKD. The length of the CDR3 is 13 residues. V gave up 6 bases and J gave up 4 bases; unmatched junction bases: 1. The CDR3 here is CAIRGTGGTEAFF. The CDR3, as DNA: TGTGCCATCAGGGGGACAGGGGGCACTGAAGCTTTCTTT.

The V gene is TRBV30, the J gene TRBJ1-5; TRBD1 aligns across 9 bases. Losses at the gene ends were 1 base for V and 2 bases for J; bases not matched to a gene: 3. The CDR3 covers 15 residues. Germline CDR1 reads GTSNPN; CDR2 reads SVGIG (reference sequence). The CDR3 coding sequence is TGTGCCTGGAGTGAGGACAGGGGCGGCAATCAGCCCCAGCATTTT. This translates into CAWSEDRGGNQPQHF.

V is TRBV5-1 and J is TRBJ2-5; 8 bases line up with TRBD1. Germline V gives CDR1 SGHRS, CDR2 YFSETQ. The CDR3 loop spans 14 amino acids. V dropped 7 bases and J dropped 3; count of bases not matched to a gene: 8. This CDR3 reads CASHQPGGEETQYF. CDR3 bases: TGCGCCAGCCATCAGCCAGGGGGCGAAGAGACCCAGTACTTC.

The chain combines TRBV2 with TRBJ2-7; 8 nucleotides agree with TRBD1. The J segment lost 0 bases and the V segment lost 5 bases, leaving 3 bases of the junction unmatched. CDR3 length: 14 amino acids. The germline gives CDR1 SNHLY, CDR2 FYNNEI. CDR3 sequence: CASSRDRTSYEQYF. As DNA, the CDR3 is TGTGCCAGCAGTCGGGACAGGACCTCCTACGAGCAGTACTTC.

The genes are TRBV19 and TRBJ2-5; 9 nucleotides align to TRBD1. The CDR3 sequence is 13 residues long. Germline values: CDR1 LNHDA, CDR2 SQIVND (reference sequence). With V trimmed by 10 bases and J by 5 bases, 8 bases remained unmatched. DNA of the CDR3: TGTGCCACCACACAGGGGGCCGGGGAGACCCAGTACTTC. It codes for CATTQGAGETQYF.

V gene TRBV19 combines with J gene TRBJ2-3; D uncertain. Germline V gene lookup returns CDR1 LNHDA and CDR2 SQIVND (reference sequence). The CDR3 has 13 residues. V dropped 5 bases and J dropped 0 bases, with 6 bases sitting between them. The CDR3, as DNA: TGTGCCAGTAGTGTCGGTAGCACAGATACGCAGTATTTT. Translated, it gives CASSVGSTDTQYF.

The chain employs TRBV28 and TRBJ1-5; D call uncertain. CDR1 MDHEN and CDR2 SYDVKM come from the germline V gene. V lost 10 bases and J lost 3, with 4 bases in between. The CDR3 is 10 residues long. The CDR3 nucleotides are TGTGCCATAGACAATCAGCCCCAGCATTTT. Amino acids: CAIDNQPQHF.

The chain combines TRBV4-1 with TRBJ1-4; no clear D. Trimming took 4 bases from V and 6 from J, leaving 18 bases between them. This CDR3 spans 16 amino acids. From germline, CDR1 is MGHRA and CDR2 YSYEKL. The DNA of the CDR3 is TGCGCCAGCAGCCGGTTGGGGAGGAATTACGATGAAAAACTGTTTTTT. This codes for CASSRLGRNYDEKLFF.

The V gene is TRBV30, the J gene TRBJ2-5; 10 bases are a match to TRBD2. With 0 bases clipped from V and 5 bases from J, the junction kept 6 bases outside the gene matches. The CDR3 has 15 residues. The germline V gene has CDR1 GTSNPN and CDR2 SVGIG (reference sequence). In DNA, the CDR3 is TGTGCCTGGAGTGTAGGGCTAGCGGGAGCGGAGACCCAGTACTTC. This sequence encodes CAWSVGLAGAETQYF. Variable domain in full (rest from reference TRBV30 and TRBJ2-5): SQTIHQWPATLVQPVGSPLSLECTVEGTSNPNLYWYRQAAGRGLQLLFYSVGIGQISSEVPQNLSASRPQDRQFILSSKKLLLSDSGFYLCAWSVGLAGAETQYFGPGTRLLVL.

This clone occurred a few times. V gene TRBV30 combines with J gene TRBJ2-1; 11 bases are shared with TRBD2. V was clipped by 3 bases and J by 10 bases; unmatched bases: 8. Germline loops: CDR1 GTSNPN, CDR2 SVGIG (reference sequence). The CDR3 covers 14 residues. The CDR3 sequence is CAWSPGLAELEQFF. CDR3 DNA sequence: TGTGCCTGGAGCCCGGGACTAGCGGAGTTGGAGCAGTTCTTC.

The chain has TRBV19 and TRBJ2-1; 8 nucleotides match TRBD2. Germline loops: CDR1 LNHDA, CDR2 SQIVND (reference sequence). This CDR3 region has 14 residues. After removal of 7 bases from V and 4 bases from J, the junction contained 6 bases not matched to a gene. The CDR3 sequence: CASTAGTSYNEQFF. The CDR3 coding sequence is TGTGCCAGTACCGCCGGGACTAGTTACAATGAGCAGTTCTTC.

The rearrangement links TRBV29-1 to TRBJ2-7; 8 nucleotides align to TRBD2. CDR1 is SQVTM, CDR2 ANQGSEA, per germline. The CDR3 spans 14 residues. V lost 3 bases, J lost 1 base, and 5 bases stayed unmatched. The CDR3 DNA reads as TGCAGCGTTGACGACGGGAGGGGGTCCTACGAGCAGTACTTC. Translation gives CSVDDGRGSYEQYF.

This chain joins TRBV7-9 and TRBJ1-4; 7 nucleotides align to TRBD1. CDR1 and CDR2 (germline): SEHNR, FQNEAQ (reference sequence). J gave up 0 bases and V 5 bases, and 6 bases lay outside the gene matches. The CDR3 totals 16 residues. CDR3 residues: CASSPRTGATNEKLFF. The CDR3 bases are TGTGCCAGCAGCCCAAGGACAGGAGCAACTAATGAAAAACTGTTTTTT.